The next 11 T cell receptor beta chains were all read from a single sample in a study of cytomegalovirus exposure and HLA in healthy donors. Use of 60 Vbeta and 13 Jbeta primers characterized the PCR. The table came from immunoSEQ multiplex PCR; TCRdb's copy has only in-frame clones and leaves some out. The top ten hold less than 3% of the sample, which has 100,000 or so clones, over 65% seen once. The source material was PBMCs. The receptors originated from a female donor in good health and CMV-seronegative.

The J gene is TRBJ1-4, the V gene TRBV4-1; D gene uncertain. The ends were cut back, 3 bases at V and 5 bases at J, with 13 bases in the middle. Germline values: CDR1 MGHRA, CDR2 YSYEKL. The CDR3 has 15 amino acids. The CDR3 nucleotides are TGCGCCAGCAGCCATGAGGGCGGGAGGAATGAAAAACTGTTTTTT. The encoded protein is CASSHEGGRNEKLFF.

The chain has TRBV27 and TRBJ1-5; a weak D match, TRBD1 (5 bases). The ends were cut back, 4 bases at V and 7 bases at J, with 14 bases in the middle. The CDR3 has 14 amino acids. CDR1 is MNHEY and CDR2 is SMNVEV in the germline V gene (reference sequence). The CDR3, as DNA: TGTGCCAGCAGTTCCTCAGGGATATTCCAGCCCCAGCATTTT. This gives the protein CASSSSGIFQPQHF.

V usage is TRBV11-2 and J usage is TRBJ2-7; 10 bases line up with TRBD1. This CDR3 is 15 amino acids long. Germline values: CDR1 SGHAT, CDR2 FQNNGV. The ends lost 4 bases at V and 3 bases at J; junction bases unmatched: 6. CDR3 DNA sequence: TGTGCCAGCAGCTACGACAGGGGGCGCGTCTACGAGCAGTACTTC. Protein: CASSYDRGRVYEQYF.

The J gene is TRBJ1-2, the V gene TRBV18; 8 bases align to TRBD1. The CDR3 covers 16 residues. The ends lost 3 bases at V and 2 bases at J; junction bases unmatched: 8. In germline, CDR1 is KGHSH, CDR2 LQKENI. CDR3 sequence: CASSPSRGQGNYGYTF. CDR3 bases: TGTGCCAGCTCACCGTCACGAGGACAGGGCAACTATGGCTACACCTTC.

The chain couples TRBV6-5 to TRBJ1-1; D gene unclear. Germline CDR1 and CDR2: MNHEY and SVGAGI. V was cut by 0 bases and J by 4 bases, with 9 bases left in between. This CDR3 contains 14 residues. CDR3 region: CASSYSSSGTEAFF. Written as DNA, the CDR3 is TGTGCCAGCAGTTACTCGTCGTCGGGCACTGAAGCTTTCTTT.

The rearrangement uses TRBV5-1 and TRBJ1-2, with 7 bases that match TRBD1. Germline lookup yields CDR1 SGHRS and CDR2 YFSETQ. After removal of 4 bases from V and 3 bases from J, the junction contained 6 bases not matched to a gene. This CDR3 contains 14 residues. CDR3 in amino acids: CASSIQGDDYGYTF. CDR3 DNA: TGCGCCAGCAGCATCCAGGGGGATGACTATGGCTACACCTTC.

The chain combines TRBV19 with TRBJ2-7; 8 positions agree with TRBD1. The CDR3 loop spans 16 amino acids. V dropped 0 bases and J dropped 3; count of bases not matched to a gene: 7. Germline values: CDR1 LNHDA, CDR2 SQIVND (reference sequence). CDR3 residues: CASSIDLTGGDYEQYF. For the CDR3, the DNA is TGTGCCAGTAGTATAGATCTAACAGGGGGTGACTACGAGCAGTACTTC.

This clone was seen at least ten times. This chain uses TRBV10-3 with TRBJ1-3; maybe TRBD1 (6 bases). Trimming took 6 bases from V and 0 from J, leaving 6 bases between them. Germline-derived CDR1 and CDR2 are ENHRY and SYGVKD. The CDR3 spans 13 residues. CDR3 residues: CAIRDSSGNTIYF. CDR3 nucleotides: TGTGCCATCAGGGACAGCTCTGGAAACACCATATATTTT.

J is TRBJ1-6 and V is TRBV7-2; D remains unclear. Trimming cost V 2 bases and J 8 bases, with 13 bases left between them. CDR3 length equals 15 residues. CDR1 and CDR2 from the germline V gene are SGHTA and FQGNSA. Here the CDR3 reads CASSLTTFGDSPLHF. CDR3 in DNA: TGTGCCAGCAGCTTAACGACATTCGGTGATTCACCCCTCCACTTT. The whole variable domain, filled in from reference TRBV7-2 and TRBJ1-6, reads GAGVSQSPSNKVTEKGKDVELRCDPISGHTALYWYRQSLGQGLEFLIYFQGNSAPDKSGLPSDRFSAERTGGSVSTLTIQRTQQEDSAVYLCASSLTTFGDSPLHFGNGTRLTVT.

This clone appeared a few times. The gene calls are TRBV7-9 and TRBJ2-1, with a possible D match to TRBD1 (5 bases). Trimming removed 1 base at V and 7 bases at J, with 5 bases between. CDR3 length equals 12 residues. The germline CDR1 and CDR2 sequences are SEHNR and FQNEAQ (reference sequence). The CDR3 sequence: CASSLEGNEQFF. CDR3 DNA: TGTGCCAGCAGCTTAGAGGGGAATGAGCAGTTCTTC.

The chain carries TRBV4-2 and TRBJ2-3; 10 bases match TRBD2. Trimming cost V 3 bases and J 2 bases; bases outside gene matches: 8. The CDR3 is 17 amino acids. Germline values: CDR1 LGHNA, CDR2 YNFKEQ. Here the CDR3 reads CASSQQAGGMSTDTQYF. The CDR3, as DNA: TGTGCCAGCAGCCAGCAAGCGGGGGGGATGTCCACAGATACGCAGTATTTT.